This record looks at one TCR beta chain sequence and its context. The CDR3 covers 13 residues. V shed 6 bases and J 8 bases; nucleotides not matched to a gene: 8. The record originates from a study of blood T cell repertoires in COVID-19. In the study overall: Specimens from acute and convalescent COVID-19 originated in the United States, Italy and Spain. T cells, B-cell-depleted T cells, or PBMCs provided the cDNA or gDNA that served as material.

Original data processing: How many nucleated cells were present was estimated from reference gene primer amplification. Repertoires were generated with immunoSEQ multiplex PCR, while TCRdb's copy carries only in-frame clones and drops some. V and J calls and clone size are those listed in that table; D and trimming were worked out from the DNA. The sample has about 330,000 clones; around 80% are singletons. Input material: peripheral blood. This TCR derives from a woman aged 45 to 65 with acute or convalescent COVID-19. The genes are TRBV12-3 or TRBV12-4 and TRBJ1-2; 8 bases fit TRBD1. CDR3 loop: CASRETGVEGYTF. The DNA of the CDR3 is TGTGCCAGCAGGGAGACAGGGGTTGAGGGCTACACCTTC.